The 17 T cell receptor beta chains reported below all come from one sample, sequenced in a study of human T cells and chemical hapten exposure. Researchers extracted total RNA from unfractionated whole blood. TCRdb processed the 5' RACE reads anew with MiXCR; each CDR3 protein has one entry. This sample has roughly 120,000 distinct CDR3 sequences, with roughly a fifth found just once. These receptors came from a human donor in good health.

This clonotype came up a few times. The chain joins TRBV27 to TRBJ2-7; 8 bases fit TRBD1. Trimming took 6 bases from V and 7 from J; bases not matched to a gene: 11. Per germline, CDR1 MNHEY and CDR2 SMNVEV (reference sequence). CDR3 length: 14 amino acids. CDR3 in amino acids: CASRKGQVPHEQYF. CDR3 in DNA: TGTGCCAGCAGGAAGGGACAGGTCCCCCATGAGCAGTACTTC.

The chain joins TRBV29-1 to TRBJ2-7, with D possibly being TRBD1 or TRBD2 (6 bases each). The ends were cut back, 3 bases at V and 3 bases at J, with 12 bases in the middle. The length of the CDR3 is 13 residues. CDR1 is SQVTM and CDR2 is ANQGSEA in the germline V gene. CDR3 nucleotide sequence: TGCAGCGTTGACGGGGGCGCGGGCTACGAGCAGTACTTC. This translates into CSVDGGAGYEQYF.

The rearrangement links TRBV6-5 to TRBJ2-3, with a possible D match to TRBD1 (6 bases). Deletions cut 6 bases from V and 0 bases from J, with 16 bases between. In germline, CDR1 is MNHEY, CDR2 SVGAGI. This CDR3 has 16 residues. CDR3 in amino acids: CASRRGTPTSTDTQYF. The CDR3 bases are TGTGCCAGCAGGCGAGGGACACCTACTAGCACAGATACGCAGTATTTT.

The rearrangement links TRBV6-5 to TRBJ2-7; D unclear. There are 11 residues in the CDR3. The germline V gene has CDR1 MNHEY and CDR2 SVGAGI. Trimming pared 4 bases from V and 6 bases from J, leaving 7 bases between. The chain's CDR3 is CASSSPFEQYF. The CDR3 DNA follows: TGTGCCAGCAGTTCCCCATTCGAGCAGTACTTC.

This sequence joins TRBV3-1 and TRBJ2-5; D is uncertain. Germline values: CDR1 LGHDT, CDR2 YNNKEL (reference sequence). The V gene lost 0 bases and the J gene lost 7 bases, with 6 bases spanning the gap. The CDR3 is 12 amino acids. The CDR3 DNA reads as TGTGCCAGCAGCCAAGATCGGGTGACCCAGTACTTC. This translates into CASSQDRVTQYF.

This clonotype was found a few times. The genes are TRBV29-1 and TRBJ2-3; 8 bases are shared with TRBD2. The germline CDR1 and CDR2 sequences are SQVTM and ANQGSEA. CDR3 size: 14 residues. The V segment lost 4 bases and the J segment 1 base; nucleotides outside the gene matches: 4. CDR3 sequence reads: CSVGAGLGTDTQYF. The CDR3 nucleotides read TGCAGCGTTGGAGCGGGACTAGGCACAGATACGCAGTATTTT.

The V and J genes are TRBV6-5 and TRBJ1-5; 10 bases are a match to TRBD1. Looked up from germline, CDR1 is MNHEY and CDR2 is SVGAGI. Trimming removed 5 bases from V and 6 bases from J; junction bases left unmatched: 7. CDR3 length: 15 amino acids. The DNA of the CDR3 is TGTGCCAGCAGTCGCGGGACAGGGGATGGTCAGCCCCAGCATTTT. This codes for CASSRGTGDGQPQHF.

This clonotype was counted a few times. The chain is built from TRBV7-8 and TRBJ1-6; D is uncertain. Germline CDR1 reads SGHVS; CDR2 reads FQNEAQ. This CDR3 contains 18 residues. V was pared by 0 bases and J by 0 bases, with 12 bases between. The CDR3 DNA sequence: TGTGCCAGCAGCTTAGCCATGGGCGGGAGCTCCTATAATTCACCCCTCCACTTT. As protein: CASSLAMGGSSYNSPLHF.

This clonotype was detected a few times. The chain recombines TRBV2 with TRBJ2-1; D not resolved. The V gene's germline CDR1 is SNHLY and CDR2 FYNNEI. There are 13 residues in the CDR3. V was shortened by 8 bases and J by 6 bases, with 14 bases between the two germline ends. CDR3 sequence (DNA): TGTGCCAGCTCGCCCAAAGGAAGCAATGAGCAGTTCTTC. Translation: CASSPKGSNEQFF. The full variable domain, rest sourced from reference TRBV2 and TRBJ2-1, is EPEVTQTPSHQVTQMGQEVILRCVPISNHLYFYWYRQILGQKVEFLVSFYNNEISEKSEIFDDQFSVERPDGSNFTLKIRSTKLEDSAMYFCASSPKGSNEQFFGPGTRLTVL.

The chain recombines TRBV28 with TRBJ2-3; 10 nucleotides align to TRBD1. Germline CDR1 is MDHEN and CDR2 is SYDVKM. Germline trimming cut 2 bases from V and 4 bases from J; bases unmatched to any gene: 6. The CDR3 length is 16 residues. The CDR3 reads CASSLDLGQGSDTQYF. The CDR3 DNA reads TGTGCCAGCAGTTTAGACCTGGGACAGGGGTCAGATACGCAGTATTTT.

The gene calls are TRBV3-1 and TRBJ1-1, with a tentative D call TRBD1 (6 bases). The CDR3 has 13 amino acids. The V end was cut by 7 bases, the J end by 6 bases, with 15 bases between. Germline CDR1 LGHDT, CDR2 YNNKEL (reference sequence). The chain's CDR3 is CASTPDRLAEAFF. CDR3 in DNA: TGTGCCAGCACTCCTGACAGGCTCGCTGAAGCTTTCTTT.

There are a few counts of this clonotype. The chain joins TRBV13 to TRBJ2-5, with D perhaps given as TRBD1 or TRBD2 (6 bases each). Deletions cut 6 bases from V and 5 bases from J, with 10 bases between. CDR3 length: 12 residues. CDR1 PRHDT and CDR2 FYEKMQ come from the germline V gene (reference sequence). CDR3 sequence reads: CASRRGLETQYF. The DNA of the CDR3 is TGTGCCAGCAGACGGGGGCTGGAGACCCAGTACTTC.

V and J are TRBV6-5 and TRBJ1-2; a weak D match, TRBD1 (5 bases). From germline, CDR1 is MNHEY and CDR2 SVGAGI. The CDR3 consists of 14 residues. V lost 8 bases and J lost 6, with 19 bases in between. CDR3 bases: TGTGCCAGCGGACGGGGACTTCAATCGGATGGCTACACCTTC. Amino acid sequence: CASGRGLQSDGYTF.

The chain employs TRBV6-5 and TRBJ1-2; D uncertain. Trimming cost V 0 bases and J 6 bases, with 17 bases left between them. Germline V gene lookup returns CDR1 MNHEY and CDR2 SVGAGI. The length of the CDR3 is 16 residues. The CDR3 loop reads CASSYSFIEQQDGYTF. The DNA of the CDR3 is TGTGCCAGCAGTTACTCGTTTATAGAACAGCAGGATGGCTACACCTTC.

This clonotype was observed a few times. V usage is TRBV3-1 and J usage is TRBJ1-3; perhaps TRBD1 as D (5 bases). Germline CDR1 and CDR2: LGHDT and YNNKEL (reference sequence). The V end lost 3 bases, the J end lost 1 base, and 10 bases lay between the germline ends. There are 15 residues in the CDR3. The CDR3 coding sequence is TGTGCCAGCAGCCACGGAGGGACTTCTGGAAACACCATATATTTT. This sequence encodes CASSHGGTSGNTIYF. Full variable domain (outside the CDR3, taken from reference TRBV3-1 and TRBJ1-3): DTAVSQTPKYLVTQMGNDKSIKCEQNLGHDTMYWYKQDSKKFLKIMFSYNNKELIINETVPNRFSPKSPDKAHLNLHINSLELGDSAVYFCASSHGGTSGNTIYFGEGSWLTVV.

This clonotype has ten or more counts. This sequence joins TRBV5-1 and TRBJ2-6, with D possibly matching TRBD1 (7 bases). V was pared by 4 bases and J by 0 bases, with 23 bases between. Germline-derived CDR1 and CDR2 are SGHRS and YFSETQ. The CDR3 is 20 amino acids. CDR3 nucleotide sequence: TGCGCCAGCAGCGCGCAAAGACAGGGACTTATGGTCTCTGGGGCCAACGTCCTGACTTTC. It specifies CASSAQRQGLMVSGANVLTF.

This chain uses TRBV6-5 with TRBJ2-3; D possibly corresponds to TRBD2 (6 bases). V was trimmed by 2 bases and J by 6 bases, leaving 9 bases between them. This CDR3 has 13 amino acids. The germline CDR1 and CDR2 sequences are MNHEY and SVGAGI. The chain's CDR3 is CASSYGGTDTQYF. As DNA, the CDR3 is TGTGCCAGCAGTTACGGGGGGACCGATACGCAGTATTTT.